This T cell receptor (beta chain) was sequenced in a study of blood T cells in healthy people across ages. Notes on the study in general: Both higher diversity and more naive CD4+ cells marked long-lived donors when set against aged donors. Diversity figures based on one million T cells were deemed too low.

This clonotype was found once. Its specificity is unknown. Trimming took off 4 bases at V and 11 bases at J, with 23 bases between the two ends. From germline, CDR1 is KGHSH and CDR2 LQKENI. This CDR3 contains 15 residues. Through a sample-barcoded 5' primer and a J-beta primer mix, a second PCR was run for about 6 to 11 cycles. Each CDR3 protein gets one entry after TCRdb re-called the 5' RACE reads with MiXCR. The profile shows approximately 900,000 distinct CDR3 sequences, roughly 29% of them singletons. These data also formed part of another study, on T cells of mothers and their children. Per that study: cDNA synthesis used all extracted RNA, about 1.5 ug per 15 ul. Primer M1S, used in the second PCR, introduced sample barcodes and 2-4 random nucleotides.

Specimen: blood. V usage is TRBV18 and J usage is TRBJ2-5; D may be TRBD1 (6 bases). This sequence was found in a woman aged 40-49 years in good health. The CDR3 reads CASSRKTGNYNEQYF. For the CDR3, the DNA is TGTGCCAGCTCACGAAAGACAGGAAACTACAATGAGCAGTACTTC.